This T cell receptor beta chain came from a study of T-cell memory formation after mild COVID-19 (dated by TCRdb to about 2021). Study-wide context: TCR sequence clusters from the two donors were largely donor specific. Longitudinal TCRalpha and TCRbeta repertoire sequencing tracked T-cell clones expanding and contracting after mild COVID-19 in two donors. Two young, previously healthy adult volunteers, one female and one male, were included in the cohort. The paper's findings and limits, for the study overall: Some responding clones were detected in pre-infection memory, which suggested that pre-existing cross-reactive memory T cells had joined the SARS-CoV-2 response. The study included only a couple of mild cases, and larger cohorts that include severe cases with pre-infection samples were judged to be necessary. Contracting CD4+ clones turned up mainly in the CM and EM memory subsets, whereas EMRA was where CD8+ clones were enriched. SARS-CoV-2 specificity of the second-wave clones peaking on day 37 was not confirmed. Balanced CD4/CD8 phenotypes were observed for clones contracting from day 15 to 85, whereas a bias towards CD4+ was observed for a second wave of clones expanding from day 15 to 37.

PBMCs were isolated by Ficoll-Paque density gradient centrifugation. This clonotype was picked up a small number of times. Its antigen is still unknown. No base quality values were provided; no much bigger clone lies one nucleotide off. Ends trimmed: V by 4 bases, J by 5 bases; bases unmatched to a gene: 14. The CDR3 numbers 17 residues from cysteine through phenylalanine. The DNA shown is the 51-base CDR3, in frame from base 1. CDR1 and CDR2 are drawn from the germline V gene: SGHDT, YYEEEE. The reads were generated on an Illumina NovaSeq 6000. Using 5'RACE with constant-segment primers, TCRalpha and TCRbeta cDNA libraries were constructed, with sample barcodes and unique molecular identifiers added in the process. RNA was extracted from every sample with Trizol reagent. The libraries were amplified in two PCR steps, and the second step added a second sample barcode and Illumina TruSeq adapters. Libraries were sequenced on an Illumina NovaSeq with 2 x 150 bp paired-end reads. Under the source paper's analysis protocol: The reads were demultiplexed and collapsed into UMI-guided consensus sequences using migec v1.2.7. Using mixcr v2.1.11, UMI consensuses were aligned to TRA and TRB V and J templates and then assembled into clonotypes. Expanded or contracted clonotypes were those called significant by both edgeR and NoisET, with noise models trained on biological replicates. For edgeR calls, the cutoffs were a false discovery rate-adjusted p below 0.01 and a log2 fold-change threshold of 1. As an exploratory analysis of dynamics, max-normalized trajectories of the 1000 most abundant clonotypes were examined by PCA with hierarchical clustering. Separately sequenced CD4+ and CD8+ repertoires were used to assign the CD4 or CD8 phenotype of responding clones. Using fastp at Q25 and MiXCR, TCRdb reprocessed the public reads and kept productive beta chains. All rows with the same CDR3 protein become a single entry with the most common DNA and genes. The V and J calls come from TCRdb's annotation, not from the publication. For this sample the table gives 150,000 to 200,000 distinct CDR3 sequences, of which approximately 12% were detected only once. The top ten constitute 2.5% to 3.5% of the sample.

This clonotype originated in a man between 18 and 29 years old who had mild COVID-19 (a few samples of this study predate the infection). The sample titles of this study are shuffled in the database, so cell type and time point are left out; the donor was told from shared clones. Sequencing was carried out using PBMCs or a T cell subset sorted from them (not recorded which). Recombination connected TRBV5-6 to TRBJ1-5; the junction holds 8 bases that match TRBD1. The CDR3: CASSLLGQGTSDQPQHF. The DNA sequence reads TGTGCCAGCAGCCTCCTAGGACAGGGAACTTCTGATCAGCCCCAGCATTTT.